Presented here are 20 T cell receptor beta chains from one specimen sequenced in a study of cytomegalovirus exposure and HLA in healthy donors. Primers: 60 Vbeta forward and 13 Jbeta reverse. Using immunoSEQ multiplex PCR, the repertoire was profiled, and TCRdb retains in-frame clones only, with some absent. The sample has 150,000 to 180,000 clones; about three quarters are singletons. The sample consisted of PBMCs. The origin of the receptors is a young man in good health and CMV-seronegative.

This chain uses TRBV5-4 with TRBJ2-6, with a weak D call TRBD2 (7 bases). The CDR3 is made up of 16 amino acids. Germline CDR1 is SGHNT and CDR2 is YYREEE (reference sequence). Trimming took off 7 bases at V and 0 bases at J, with 14 bases between the two ends. CDR3 residues: CASGGAGDSGANVLTF. The CDR3 bases are TGTGCCAGCGGGGGGGCGGGGGACTCTGGGGCCAACGTCCTGACTTTC.

The rearrangement links TRBV7-9 to TRBJ2-7, with 7 bases that match TRBD1. Germline-derived CDR1 and CDR2 are SEHNR and FQNEAQ (reference sequence). The CDR3 runs 14 residues. V trimming: 2 bases; J trimming: 5 bases; junction bases outside the gene matches: 6. The CDR3: CASSLNRGPNEQYF. The CDR3 DNA follows: TGTGCCAGCAGCTTAAACAGGGGCCCAAACGAGCAGTACTTC.

This sequence joins TRBV6-5 and TRBJ1-2, with D possibly being TRBD1 (5 bases). The length of the CDR3 is 14 residues. V was clipped by 2 bases and J by 4 bases, with 11 bases between them. Germline-derived CDR1 and CDR2 are MNHEY and SVGAGI. This CDR3 reads CASSYGSGLYGYTF. The CDR3 DNA reads TGTGCCAGCAGTTACGGTTCAGGGCTCTATGGCTACACCTTC.

The rearrangement joins TRBV5-4 to TRBJ1-4; 11 bases match TRBD1. After removal of 4 bases from V and 0 bases from J, the junction contained 8 bases not matched to a gene. This CDR3 comprises 18 residues. Germline CDR1 and CDR2: SGHNT and YYREEE (reference sequence). The CDR3 DNA sequence: TGTGCCAGCAGCCCCGACGGGACAGGGGGGGCAACTAATGAAAAACTGTTTTTT. It yields the protein CASSPDGTGGATNEKLFF.

V gene TRBV18 combines with J gene TRBJ2-7; 7 nucleotides line up with TRBD1. J lost 6 bases, V lost 2 bases, and 7 bases had no gene match. CDR1 and CDR2 from the germline V gene are KGHSH and LQKENI. CDR3 length: 14 residues. CDR3 DNA: TGTGCCAGCTCACCAGGGGACAGACCCGGCGAGCAGTACTTC. Translated: CASSPGDRPGEQYF.

This clone occurred a few times. The CDR3 DNA sequence: TGTGCCAGCAGTTCTAGGTTGGAGACCCAGTACTTC. Translating gives CASSSRLETQYF. The chain employs TRBV11-2 and TRBJ2-5; D not resolved. The V end was cut by 6 bases, the J end by 5 bases, with 10 bases between. CDR3 length equals 12 residues. Germline lookup yields CDR1 SGHAT and CDR2 FQNNGV.

This clone has just a few counts. The CDR3 region is CATPTGGGGYTF. The DNA for the CDR3 is TGTGCCACCCCGACAGGGGGCGGAGGCTACACCTTC. V and J are TRBV6-4 and TRBJ1-2, with 10 bases fitting TRBD1. Germline-derived CDR1 and CDR2 are MRHNA and SNTAGT. The CDR3 has 12 amino acids. Unmatched junction bases numbered 7, after V lost 10 bases and J lost 8 bases.

By share, this clone counts as medium-sized (0.01 to 0.1%). The chain recombines TRBV6-4 with TRBJ2-3; D gene unclear. This CDR3 has 14 amino acids. Trimming shortened V by 3 bases and J by 4 bases, and 11 bases separated the two germline ends. The germline gives CDR1 MRHNA, CDR2 SNTAGT. CDR3 amino acids: CASSEKGEADTQYF. The CDR3 DNA sequence: TGTGCCAGCAGTGAGAAAGGCGAGGCAGATACGCAGTATTTT.

This clone was counted a few times. The chain joins TRBV7-2 to TRBJ2-1; 8 bases line up with TRBD2. V dropped 0 bases and J dropped 9; count of bases not matched to a gene: 1. Per germline, CDR1 SGHTA and CDR2 FQGNSA. This CDR3 is 13 amino acids long. The CDR3 region has the DNA TGTGCCAGCAGCTTAGCTAGCGGGACTGAGCAGTTCTTC. The encoded protein is CASSLASGTEQFF.

The chain recombines TRBV28 with TRBJ1-5, with a possible D match to TRBD1 (6 bases). Germline V gene data show CDR1 as MDHEN and CDR2 as SYDVKM. The CDR3 contains 14 residues. Between the trimmed V and J ends, which lost 10 bases and 8 bases, there was a span of 21 bases. In nucleotides, the CDR3 is TGTGCCATCTGCGGCACAGGGAGTATAAAGCCCCAGCATTTT. This translates into CAICGTGSIKPQHF. The whole variable domain, remainder taken from reference TRBV28 and TRBJ1-5, is DVKVTQSSRYLVKRTGEKVFLECVQDMDHENMFWYRQDPGLGLRLIYFSYDVKMKEKGDIPEGYSVSREKKERFSLILESASTNQTSMYLCAICGTGSIKPQHFGDGTRLSIL.

In DNA form, the CDR3 reads TGCGCCAGCAGTTCGGGGACAGGGGAAGAGACCCAGTACTTC. Amino acids: CASSSGTGEETQYF. This chain uses TRBV10-1 with TRBJ2-5; 10 bases fit TRBD1. The CDR3 runs to 14 residues. Germline CDR1 reads WNHNN; CDR2 reads SYGVQD (reference sequence). The V and J ends lost 5 bases and 3 bases, in that order; junction bases with no gene match: 3.

The rearrangement links TRBV18 to TRBJ2-2; 8 bases match TRBD1. V trimming: 4 bases; J trimming: 3 bases; junction bases outside the gene matches: 7. CDR1 and CDR2 from the germline V gene are KGHSH and LQKENI. The CDR3 is made up of 16 amino acids. CDR3 DNA sequence: TGTGCCAGCTCACTCCAGGGGGCTCTAGACACCGGGGAGCTGTTTTTT. As protein: CASSLQGALDTGELFF.

As regards this clone: Mismatch with germline at one junction end may stem from a read error. The chain has TRBV7-9 and TRBJ2-3; D is uncertain. The CDR3 covers 15 residues. Germline V gives CDR1 SEHNR, CDR2 FQNEAQ (reference sequence). DNA of the CDR3: TGTTCCAGCAGCTTACAGTGGGCCTCAGGAGATACGCAGTATTTT. Encoded protein: CSSSLQWASGDTQYF.

In this sample, this clone turned up a few times. The chain couples TRBV7-9 to TRBJ2-5, with D tentatively TRBD2 (5 bases). TRBJ2-7 matches the DNA end more closely, so the J call is doubtful. CDR1 is SEHNR and CDR2 is FQNEAQ in the germline V gene (reference sequence). There are 14 residues in the CDR3. CDR3: CASSLVREPYEQYF. As DNA, the CDR3 is TGTGCCAGCAGCTTAGTGAGGGAACCCTACGAGCAGTACTTC.

This chain joins TRBV7-9 and TRBJ1-2; tentatively, D is TRBD1 (6 bases). CDR1 and CDR2 from the germline V gene are SEHNR and FQNEAQ (reference sequence). The CDR3 covers 16 residues. Trimming pared 5 bases from V and 5 bases from J, leaving 21 bases between. CDR3 in amino acids: CASSNLGRQGFYGYTF. The CDR3 nucleotides read TGTGCCAGCAGCAACCTCGGGAGGCAGGGGTTTTATGGCTACACCTTC.

V usage is TRBV6-5 and J usage is TRBJ2-5; a weak D match, TRBD2 (7 bases). The CDR3 totals 15 residues. Germline-derived CDR1 and CDR2 are MNHEY and SVGAGI. V lost 2 bases and J lost 4, with 14 bases in between. CDR3 loop: CASSYGNREGETQYF. DNA for the CDR3: TGTGCCAGCAGTTACGGAAACAGGGAGGGAGAGACCCAGTACTTC.

V gene TRBV7-2 combines with J gene TRBJ1-4; D not resolved. With 1 base removed from V and 5 bases from J, the gap between germline ends came to 11 bases. Looked up from germline, CDR1 is SGHTA and CDR2 is FQGNSA. The CDR3 totals 15 residues. The CDR3 sequence is CASSLGPQQNEKLFF. As DNA, the CDR3 is TGTGCCAGCAGCTTAGGACCCCAACAGAATGAAAAACTGTTTTTT. The variable domain in full, completed from reference TRBV7-2 and TRBJ1-4, reads GAGVSQSPSNKVTEKGKDVELRCDPISGHTALYWYRQSLGQGLEFLIYFQGNSAPDKSGLPSDRFSAERTGGSVSTLTIQRTQQEDSAVYLCASSLGPQQNEKLFFGSGTQLSVL.

This chain connects TRBV7-9 to TRBJ1-1; no reliable D call. This CDR3 spans 11 amino acids. V gave up 0 bases and J gave up 11 bases, with 7 bases separating them. From germline, CDR1 is SEHNR and CDR2 FQNEAQ (reference sequence). The CDR3 loop is CASSLALGAFF. DNA for the CDR3: TGTGCCAGCAGCTTAGCCCTCGGGGCTTTCTTT.

This chain uses TRBV7-8 with TRBJ1-1; TRBD1 matches at 7 bases. CDR1 is SGHVS and CDR2 is FQNEAQ in the germline V gene. V dropped 0 bases and J dropped 3; count of bases not matched to a gene: 1. The CDR3 runs 14 residues. The CDR3 region has the DNA TGTGCCAGCAGCTTAGCGAGGGGGCACACTGAAGCTTTCTTT. It yields the protein CASSLARGHTEAFF.

The CDR3 DNA follows: TGTGCCAGCAGACGGGAACACAATGAGCAGTTCTTC. This sequence encodes CASRREHNEQFF. J is TRBJ2-1 and V is TRBV7-2; D might be TRBD2 (5 bases). The germline V gene has CDR1 SGHTA and CDR2 FQGNSA. Between the trimmed V and J ends, which lost 6 bases and 5 bases, there was a span of 8 bases. CDR3 size: 12 residues.